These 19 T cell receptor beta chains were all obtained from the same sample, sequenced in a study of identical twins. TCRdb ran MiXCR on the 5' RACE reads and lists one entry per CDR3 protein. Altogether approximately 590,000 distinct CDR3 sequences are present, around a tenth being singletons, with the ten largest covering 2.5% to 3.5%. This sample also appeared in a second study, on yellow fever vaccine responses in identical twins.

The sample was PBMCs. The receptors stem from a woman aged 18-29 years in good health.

CDR3 nucleotides: TGTGCCAGCAGCCAAGGCGCTAGCGGATGGGAGACCCAGTACTTC. Protein product: CASSQGASGWETQYF. This rearrangement joins TRBV14 to TRBJ2-5; TRBD2 agrees at 7 bases. Germline values: CDR1 SGHDN, CDR2 FVKESK. With V trimmed by 1 base and J by 5 bases, 7 bases remained unmatched. The CDR3 totals 15 residues. The variable domain in full, completed from reference TRBV14 and TRBJ2-5, reads EAGVTQFPSHSVIEKGQTVTLRCDPISGHDNLYWYRRVMGKEIKFLLHFVKESKQDESGMPNNRFLAERTGGTYSTLKVQPAELEDSGVYFCASSQGASGWETQYFGPGTRLLVL.

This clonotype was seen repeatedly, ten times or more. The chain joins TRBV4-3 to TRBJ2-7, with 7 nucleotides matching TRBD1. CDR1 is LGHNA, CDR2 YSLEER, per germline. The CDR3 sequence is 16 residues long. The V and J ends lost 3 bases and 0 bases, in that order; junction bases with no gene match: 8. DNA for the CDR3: TGCGCCAGCAGCCATAACATCCGGGACAGCTCCTACGAGCAGTACTTC. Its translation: CASSHNIRDSSYEQYF.

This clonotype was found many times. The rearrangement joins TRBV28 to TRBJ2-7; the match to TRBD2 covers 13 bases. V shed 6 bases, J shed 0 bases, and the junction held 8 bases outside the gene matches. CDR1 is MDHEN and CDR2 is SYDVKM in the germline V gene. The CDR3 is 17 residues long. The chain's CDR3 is CASRPTSGGFLSYEQYF. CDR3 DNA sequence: TGTGCCAGCAGACCGACTAGCGGGGGGTTCCTCTCCTACGAGCAGTACTTC. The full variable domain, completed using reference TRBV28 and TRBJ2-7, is DVKVTQSSRYLVKRTGEKVFLECVQDMDHENMFWYRQDPGLGLRLIYFSYDVKMKEKGDIPEGYSVSREKKERFSLILESASTNQTSMYLCASRPTSGGFLSYEQYFGPGTRLTVT.

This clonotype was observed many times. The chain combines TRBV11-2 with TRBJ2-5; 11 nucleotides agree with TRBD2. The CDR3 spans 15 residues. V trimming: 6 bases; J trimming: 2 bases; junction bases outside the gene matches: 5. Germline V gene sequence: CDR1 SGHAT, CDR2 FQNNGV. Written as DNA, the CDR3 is TGTGCCAGCAGTCCGGGACTAGCGGTGCAAGAGACCCAGTACTTC. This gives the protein CASSPGLAVQETQYF.

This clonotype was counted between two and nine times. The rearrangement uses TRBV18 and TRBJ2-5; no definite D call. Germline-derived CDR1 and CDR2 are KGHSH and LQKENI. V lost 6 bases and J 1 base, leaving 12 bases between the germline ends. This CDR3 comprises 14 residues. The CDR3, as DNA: TGTGCCAGCTCCTTCAGGACGGCCCAAGAGACCCAGTACTTC. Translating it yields CASSFRTAQETQYF.

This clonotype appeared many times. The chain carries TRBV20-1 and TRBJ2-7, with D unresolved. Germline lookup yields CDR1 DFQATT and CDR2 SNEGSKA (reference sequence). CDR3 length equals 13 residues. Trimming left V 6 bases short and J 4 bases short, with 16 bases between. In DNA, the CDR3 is TGCAGTGCCCGAGACGGAAGCCTTTACGAGCAGTACTTC. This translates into CSARDGSLYEQYF.

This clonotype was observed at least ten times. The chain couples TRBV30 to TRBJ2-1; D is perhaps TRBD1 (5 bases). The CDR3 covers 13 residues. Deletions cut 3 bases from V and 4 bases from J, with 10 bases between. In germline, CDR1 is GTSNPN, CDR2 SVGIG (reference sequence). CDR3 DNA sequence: TGTGCCTGGAGCTTGCGACAGTACAATGAGCAGTTCTTC. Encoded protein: CAWSLRQYNEQFF.

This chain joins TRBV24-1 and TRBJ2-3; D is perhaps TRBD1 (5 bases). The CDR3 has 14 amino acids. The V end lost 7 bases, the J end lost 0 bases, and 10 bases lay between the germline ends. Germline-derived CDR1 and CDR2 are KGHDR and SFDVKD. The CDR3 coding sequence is TGTGCCACCAGATCGACAGCTAGCACAGATACGCAGTATTTT. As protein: CATRSTASTDTQYF.

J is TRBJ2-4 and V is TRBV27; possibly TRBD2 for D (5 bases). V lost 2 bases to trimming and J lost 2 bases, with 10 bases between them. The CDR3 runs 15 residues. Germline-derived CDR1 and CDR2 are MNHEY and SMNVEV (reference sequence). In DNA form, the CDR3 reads TGTGCCAGCAGTTTAGAACCGGGGTCCAAAAACATTCAGTACTTC. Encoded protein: CASSLEPGSKNIQYF.

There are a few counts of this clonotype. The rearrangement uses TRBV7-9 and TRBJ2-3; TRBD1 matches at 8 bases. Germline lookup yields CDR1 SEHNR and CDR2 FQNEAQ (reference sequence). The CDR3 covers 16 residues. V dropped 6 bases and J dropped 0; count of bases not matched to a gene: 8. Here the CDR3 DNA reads TGTGCCAGCAGACCGACAGGGGCAACTAGCACAGATACGCAGTATTTT. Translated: CASRPTGATSTDTQYF.

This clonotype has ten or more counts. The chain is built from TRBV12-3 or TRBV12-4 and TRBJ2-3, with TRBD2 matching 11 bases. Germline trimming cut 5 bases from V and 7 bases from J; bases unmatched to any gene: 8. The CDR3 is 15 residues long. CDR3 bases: TGTGCCAGCAGTCCATCTAGCGGGGGGTATCATACGCAGTATTTT. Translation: CASSPSSGGYHTQYF.

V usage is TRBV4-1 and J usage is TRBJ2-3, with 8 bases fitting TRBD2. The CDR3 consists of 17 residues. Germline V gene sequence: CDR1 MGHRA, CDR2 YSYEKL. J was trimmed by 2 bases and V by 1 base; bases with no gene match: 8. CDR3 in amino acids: CASSQGRGSGNTDTQYF. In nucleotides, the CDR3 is TGCGCCAGCAGCCAAGGAAGGGGTAGCGGGAACACAGATACGCAGTATTTT.

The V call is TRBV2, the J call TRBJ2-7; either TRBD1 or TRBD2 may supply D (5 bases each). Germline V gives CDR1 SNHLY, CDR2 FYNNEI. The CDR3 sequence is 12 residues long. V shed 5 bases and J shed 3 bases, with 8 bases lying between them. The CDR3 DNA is TGTGCCAGCAGTCGAGGGGTCTACGAGCAGTACTTC. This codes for CASSRGVYEQYF.

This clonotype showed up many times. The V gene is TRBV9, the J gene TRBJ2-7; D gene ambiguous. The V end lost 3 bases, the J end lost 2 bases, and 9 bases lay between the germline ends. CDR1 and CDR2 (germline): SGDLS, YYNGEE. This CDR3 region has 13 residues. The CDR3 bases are TGTGCCAGCAGCGCGGCAAGTCCCTACGAGCAGTACTTC. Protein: CASSAASPYEQYF.

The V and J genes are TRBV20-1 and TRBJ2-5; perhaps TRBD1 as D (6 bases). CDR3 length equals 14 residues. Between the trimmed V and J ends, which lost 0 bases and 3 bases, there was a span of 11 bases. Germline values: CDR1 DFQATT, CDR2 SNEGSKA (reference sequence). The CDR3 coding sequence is TGCAGTGCTAGAGATTGGAGGACAGAAGAGACCCAGTACTTC. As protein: CSARDWRTEETQYF.

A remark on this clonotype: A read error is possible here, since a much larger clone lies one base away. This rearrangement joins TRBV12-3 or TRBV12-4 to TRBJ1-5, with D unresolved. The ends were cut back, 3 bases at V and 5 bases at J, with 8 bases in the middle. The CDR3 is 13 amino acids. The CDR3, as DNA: TGTGCCAGCAGTTTTCGGCAGGATCAGCCCCAGCATTTT. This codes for CASSFRQDQPQHF.

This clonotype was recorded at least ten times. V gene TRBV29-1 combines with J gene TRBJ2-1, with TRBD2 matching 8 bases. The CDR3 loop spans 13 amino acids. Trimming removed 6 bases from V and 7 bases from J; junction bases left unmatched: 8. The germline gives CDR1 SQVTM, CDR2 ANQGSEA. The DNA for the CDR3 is TGCAGCGTGTCCGGGACTAGGTTGAATGAGCAGTTCTTC. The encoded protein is CSVSGTRLNEQFF.

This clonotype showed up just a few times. The CDR3 coding sequence is TGTGCCAGCAGCCAAGGACTAGCGGGAGGGTTAACCGGGGAGCTGTTTTTT. Protein sequence: CASSQGLAGGLTGELFF. The gene calls are TRBV4-2 and TRBJ2-2; 14 bases map to TRBD2. The CDR3 loop spans 17 amino acids. Germline lookup yields CDR1 LGHNA and CDR2 YNFKEQ. The V segment lost 1 base and the J segment 5 bases; nucleotides outside the gene matches: 3.

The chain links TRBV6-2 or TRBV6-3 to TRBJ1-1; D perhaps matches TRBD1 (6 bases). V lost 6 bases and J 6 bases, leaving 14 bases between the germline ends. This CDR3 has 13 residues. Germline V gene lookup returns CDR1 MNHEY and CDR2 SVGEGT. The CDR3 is CASRATGIPEAFF. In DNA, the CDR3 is TGTGCCAGCAGAGCAACAGGGATCCCTGAAGCTTTCTTT.